The 13 T cell receptor beta chains reported below all come from one sample, sequenced in a study of T-cell reconstitution after alpha-beta-depleted transplantation in children. The library targeted TCRbeta and was prepared with unique molecular identifiers. Each CDR3 protein gets one entry after TCRdb re-called the PCR reads with MiXCR. The table includes 250,000 to 300,000 distinct CDR3 sequences, just over 7.5% detected once. General study points: At the one-year point after transplant, T-cell counts and TCRbeta diversity were found to come mostly from T cells that had been newly produced.

These receptors have no known antigen. Sample: peripheral blood, taken 360 days after TCRalphabeta/CD19-depleted stem cell transplant. The receptors here all came from a female patient aged 2-15 years who had a stem cell transplant for Fanconi anemia, so the T cells may come from the graft donor.

This rearrangement joins TRBV4-2 to TRBJ1-1; D uncertain. Germline CDR1 is LGHNA and CDR2 is YNFKEQ. Deletions cut 3 bases from V and 5 bases from J, with 16 bases between. The CDR3 consists of 15 residues. The CDR3 loop reads CASSQAGTARTEAFF. The CDR3 coding sequence is TGTGCCAGCAGCCAGGCTGGTACGGCCCGGACTGAAGCTTTCTTT.

This rearrangement joins TRBV11-2 to TRBJ1-2, with D tentatively TRBD1 (5 bases). The CDR3 runs 13 residues. Trimming removed 2 bases from V and 3 bases from J, with 7 bases in between. Germline-derived CDR1 and CDR2 are SGHAT and FQNNGV. CDR3 sequence: CASSLSRDYGYTF. In nucleotides, the CDR3 is TGTGCCAGCAGCTTAAGCAGGGACTATGGCTACACCTTC.

This clonotype was seen ten or more times. V gene TRBV6-2 or TRBV6-3 combines with J gene TRBJ2-1; possibly TRBD2 for D (6 bases). CDR3 length: 12 amino acids. The germline V gene has CDR1 MNHEY and CDR2 SVGEGT. V lost 0 bases and J lost 9, with 6 bases in between. The CDR3 DNA sequence: TGTGCCAGCAGTTACTCGGGGGGTGAGCAGTTCTTC. The encoded protein is CASSYSGGEQFF.

This clonotype was detected many times. The chain combines TRBV10-2 with TRBJ2-5; 9 bases are a match to TRBD2. Germline assignment: CDR1 WSHSY and CDR2 SAAADI. The CDR3 is 18 residues long. Trimming at V came to 3 bases and at J to 3 bases, leaving 14 bases not matched to a gene. For the CDR3, the DNA is TGCGCCAGCAGTGACCTAGCGGGACGGATGGTGCGGAAAGAGACCCAGTACTTC. Its translation is CASSDLAGRMVRKETQYF.

This clonotype was counted a few times. The chain joins TRBV6-2 or TRBV6-3 to TRBJ2-7; possibly TRBD1 or TRBD2 for D (5 bases each). Germline V lookup: CDR1 MNHEY, CDR2 SVGEGT. The CDR3 contains 13 residues. V was shortened by 6 bases and J by 2 bases, with 11 bases between the two germline ends. CDR3 protein: CASSRGPTYEQYF. CDR3 coding DNA: TGTGCCAGCAGCCGGGGCCCTACCTACGAGCAGTACTTC.

This clonotype was counted at least ten times. The genes are TRBV7-8 and TRBJ1-4; no clear D. Between the trimmed V and J ends, which lost 4 bases and 6 bases, there was a span of 18 bases. The CDR3 contains 16 residues. CDR1 and CDR2 (germline): SGHVS, FQNEAQ. The CDR3 loop is CASSSYRWESYEKLFF. CDR3 in DNA: TGTGCCAGCAGCTCTTATCGTTGGGAATCGTATGAAAAACTGTTTTTT.

This clonotype came up a few times. The V call is TRBV20-1, the J call TRBJ1-4; TRBD1 aligns across 8 bases. In germline, CDR1 is DFQATT, CDR2 SNEGSKA (reference sequence). The CDR3 extends over 15 amino acids. The J segment lost 7 bases and the V segment lost 5 bases, leaving 12 bases of the junction unmatched. CDR3 nucleotides: TGCAGTGCTTCGTTCCCCGACAGGGGTGGTGAAAAACTGTTTTTT. The encoded protein is CSASFPDRGGEKLFF.

This clonotype was seen ten or more times. The rearrangement links TRBV20-1 to TRBJ1-1; 8 bases line up with TRBD1. Germline CDR1 reads DFQATT; CDR2 reads SNEGSKA (reference sequence). This CDR3 is built from 14 residues. Trimming at V came to 5 bases and at J to 1 base, leaving 6 bases not matched to a gene. CDR3 sequence reads: CSAFTGTGNTEAFF. The CDR3 coding sequence is TGCAGTGCTTTTACCGGGACAGGGAACACTGAAGCTTTCTTT.

This clonotype was observed at least ten times. The chain recombines TRBV12-3 or TRBV12-4 with TRBJ1-5; 9 bases line up with TRBD1. Unmatched junction bases numbered 6, after V lost 6 bases and J lost 6 bases. There are 14 residues in the CDR3. Here the CDR3 reads CASSQDRGAQPQHF. The CDR3 region has the DNA TGTGCCAGCAGCCAGGACAGGGGCGCTCAGCCCCAGCATTTT.

This clonotype was seen many times. The rearrangement joins TRBV4-3 to TRBJ1-4; D unclear. The germline V gene encodes CDR1 LGHNA and CDR2 YSLEER. V was clipped by 0 bases and J by 8 bases, with 10 bases between them. The CDR3 totals 14 residues. CDR3 nucleotides: TGCGCCAGCAGCCAAGAAGTTTTCGTCGAAAAACTGTTTTTT. It translates to CASSQEVFVEKLFF.

The chain carries TRBV20-1 and TRBJ2-1; D is ambiguous. V was cut by 1 base and J by 2 bases, with 9 bases left in between. The germline gives CDR1 DFQATT, CDR2 SNEGSKA (reference sequence). This CDR3 spans 14 amino acids. The CDR3 DNA reads TGCAGTGCTAGAGTGTCTAGGACCTACAATGAGCAGTTCTTC. Its protein is CSARVSRTYNEQFF.

V and J are TRBV7-2 and TRBJ1-4; 10 bases are shared with TRBD1. V gave up 2 bases and J gave up 7 bases; unmatched junction bases: 7. CDR3 length equals 16 residues. CDR1 and CDR2 from the germline V gene are SGHTA and FQGNSA. As DNA, the CDR3 is TGTGCCAGCAGCTTATTCTCGACAGGGGGCAGTGAAAAACTGTTTTTT. Its translation is CASSLFSTGGSEKLFF.

There are a few counts of this clonotype. The gene calls are TRBV20-1 and TRBJ1-1; D possibly corresponds to TRBD1 (5 bases). The CDR3 runs 14 residues. Trimming cost V 1 base and J 5 bases, with 14 bases left between them. Per the germline V gene, CDR1 is DFQATT and CDR2 is SNEGSKA (reference sequence). The CDR3 sequence is CSARGERGETEAFF. The CDR3 DNA reads TGCAGTGCTAGAGGGGAAAGGGGAGAAACTGAAGCTTTCTTT.